A selection of T cell receptor beta chains follows, all from one sample in a study of blood T cell repertoires in COVID-19. Clones were read by immunoSEQ multiplex PCR, and TCRdb kept only the in-frame ones, dropping some. This table holds hundreds of thousands of clones, around 84% found once. The source material was peripheral blood. The receptors originated from a woman aged 18-29 years with acute or convalescent COVID-19. Both conserved end residues are part of each CDR3. The D gene is left open where the match is weak. Size tells how often a clone was seen (once, few, many) or the class of an expanded clone, and some rows leave it out.

J	D	size	V	CDR3	DNA
TRBJ1-5	-	few	TRBV20-1	CSASWQSNQPQHF	TGCAGTGCTAGTTGGCAGTCCAATCAGCCCCAGCATTTT
TRBJ1-1	-	-	TRBV19	CASSRTEDTEAFF	TGTGCCAGTAGTCGGACAGAGGACACTGAAGCTTTCTTT
TRBJ2-1	TRBD2	-	TRBV6-1	CASSEHRMVAGYNEQFF	TGTGCCAGCAGTGAACATCGTATGGTAGCGGGTTACAATGAGCAGTTCTTC
TRBJ2-1	TRBD1	once	TRBV4-1	CASSQGGRGLGDEQFF	TGCGCCAGCAGCCAAGGCGGCAGGGGGCTTGGGGATGAGCAGTTCTTC
TRBJ1-5	-	-	TRBV12-3/TRBV12-4	CASRRGNQPQHF	TGTGCCAGCAGGAGGGGGAATCAGCCCCAGCATTTT
TRBJ1-5	TRBD1	-	TRBV4-1	CASSPRDRYWGLNQPQHF	TGCGCCAGCAGCCCCCGGGACAGGTATTGGGGGCTTAATCAGCCCCAGCATTTT
TRBJ2-7	TRBD1	many	TRBV5-1	CASRGQGATHEQYF	TGCGCCAGCAGGGGACAGGGGGCAACCCACGAGCAGTACTTC
TRBJ2-6	-	-	TRBV11-2	CASSRVSGANVLTF	TGTGCCAGCAGCCGGGTATCTGGGGCCAACGTCCTGACTTTC
TRBJ1-6	TRBD1	-	TRBV5-8	CASSFKGQGHSPLHF	TGTGCCAGCAGCTTTAAGGGACAGGGACATTCACCCCTCCACTTT
TRBJ2-7	TRBD2	-	TRBV19	CASSPGTSSYEQYF	TGTGCCAGTAGTCCCGGGACTAGCTCCTACGAGCAGTACTTC
TRBJ1-2	-	once	TRBV29-1	CSVERRYGSYGYTF	TGCAGCGTTGAAAGGCGGTACGGGTCTTATGGCTACACCTTC
TRBJ1-6	-	-	TRBV19	CASSFTTQGSDSPLHF	TGTGCCAGTAGCTTTACTACTCAGGGATCTGATTCACCCCTCCACTTT
TRBJ2-7	-	-	TRBV7-9	CASSSPSEVEQYF	TGTGCCAGCAGCTCTCCCTCAGAGGTCGAGCAGTACTTC
TRBJ1-4	-	-	TRBV27	CASSSYPPNEKLFF	TGTGCCAGCTCTTCCTACCCGCCTAATGAAAAACTGTTTTTT
TRBJ2-2	-	-	TRBV4-2	CASKASNTGELFF	TGTGCCAGCAAAGCCTCGAACACCGGGGAGCTGTTTTTT
TRBJ2-1	TRBD1	once	TRBV7-3	CASSPRQGVAHNEQFF	TGTGCCAGCAGCCCTCGACAGGGGGTTGCCCACAATGAGCAGTTCTTC
TRBJ1-2	-	-	TRBV6-5	CASMKSGVNYGYTF	TGTGCCAGCATGAAGTCCGGGGTAAACTATGGCTACACCTTC
TRBJ1-5	-	-	TRBV10-2	CASALGAGQPQHF	TGCGCCAGCGCCCTGGGAGCTGGTCAGCCCCAGCATTTT
TRBJ1-5	-	-	TRBV6-1	CASSAAGQYSNQPQHF	TGTGCCAGCAGTGCCGCTGGACAGTATAGCAATCAGCCCCAGCATTTT
TRBJ2-7	TRBD2	-	TRBV10-2	CASSAPTSAYEQYF	TGCGCCAGCAGTGCCCCCACTAGCGCCTACGAGCAGTACTTC
TRBJ1-3	-	-	TRBV7-2	CASRLAGSSGNTIYF	TGTGCCAGCAGACTTGCAGGAAGCTCTGGAAACACCATATATTTT
TRBJ2-7	-	-	TRBV28	CASSLGLILSYEQYF	TGTGCCAGCAGTTTGGGACTGATACTCTCCTACGAGCAGTACTTC
TRBJ2-7	TRBD2	-	TRBV4-2	CASSQDPMAGGLDEQYF	TGTGCCAGCAGCCAAGATCCGATGGCGGGAGGTCTGGACGAGCAGTACTTC
TRBJ2-2	TRBD2	-	TRBV4-1	CASSQDRGGTGELFF	TGCGCCAGCAGCCAAGACCGGGGGGGCACCGGGGAGCTGTTTTTT
TRBJ1-2	-	once	TRBV9	CASRATGPGIGYTF	TGTGCCAGCAGAGCTACAGGTCCCGGAATTGGCTACACCTTC
TRBJ1-3	-	-	TRBV10-3	CAISAGLDRNTIYF	TGTGCCATCAGTGCAGGGTTGGATAGAAACACCATATATTTT
TRBJ2-5	-	-	TRBV19	CASSYKLRDWLKETQYF	TGTGCCAGTAGTTATAAACTCCGGGACTGGCTTAAAGAGACCCAGTACTTC
TRBJ2-7	TRBD1	-	TRBV25-1	CASSRGQGVNEQYF	TGTGCCAGCAGCAGAGGACAGGGGGTTAACGAGCAGTACTTC
TRBJ1-5	-	-	TRBV27	CASSYDRKGPNQPQHF	TGTGCCAGCAGTTACGACAGGAAGGGTCCAAATCAGCCCCAGCATTTT
TRBJ2-7	TRBD1	once	TRBV6-1	CASSEGDRSLEQYF	TGTGCCAGCAGTGAAGGGGACAGGTCGTTGGAGCAGTACTTC
TRBJ2-7	TRBD2	-	TRBV10-3	CAISELTSGPYEQYF	TGTGCCATCAGTGAGTTGACTAGCGGACCCTACGAGCAGTACTTC
TRBJ1-3	TRBD1	-	TRBV29-1	CSVGTGLNGNTIYF	TGCAGCGTTGGGACAGGGCTTAATGGAAACACCATATATTTT
TRBJ2-7	TRBD1	few	TRBV29-1	CSVDLTGGYEQYF	TGCAGCGTTGACCTGACAGGGGGCTACGAGCAGTACTTC
TRBJ2-3	-	-	TRBV18	CASSPVLGGSTDTQYF	TGTGCCAGCTCACCGGTTCTCGGGGGAAGCACAGATACGCAGTATTTT
TRBJ2-7	-	-	TRBV10-3	CAISRGDYEQYF	TGTGCCATCAGTCGGGGAGACTACGAGCAGTACTTC